These 5 T cell receptor beta chains were all obtained from the same sample, sequenced in a study of PD-1 blockade in classical Hodgkin lymphoma. Regarding time point: cycle 4 day 1 (C4D1), after six to seven weeks of nivolumab. Every patient had relapsed following autologous stem cell transplantation, and cohorts differed in brentuximab vedotin exposure. Researchers used magnetic negative selection to pull out pure CD4+ T cells from thawed PBMCs. Clones were sequenced by immunoSEQ multiplex PCR, and TCRdb holds only the in-frame ones, with some missing. The repertoire has around 25,000 clones, roughly 80% of them found once; the top ten carry over 3%. The sequencing here drew on CD4+ T cells from blood, taken before the fourth cycle of nivolumab. The receptor set was obtained from a human donor with classical Hodgkin lymphoma.

This clone has only a few counts. The CDR3 region has the DNA TGTGCCATCAGCCCACCCGGGAACTATGGCTACACCTTC. Amino acid sequence: CAISPPGNYGYTF. The chain couples TRBV10-3 to TRBJ1-2; no clear D. The CDR3 sequence is 13 residues long. Germline lookup yields CDR1 ENHRY and CDR2 SYGVKD. Trimming cost V 6 bases and J 2 bases, with 10 bases left between them.

The V and J genes are TRBV11-2 and TRBJ1-5; 10 bases align to TRBD1. J gave up 4 bases and V 5 bases, and 2 bases lay outside the gene matches. Germline V gene lookup returns CDR1 SGHAT and CDR2 FQNNGV. The CDR3 consists of 14 residues. The CDR3 coding sequence is TGTGCCAGCAGCGAGGGACAGGGGAATCAGCCCCAGCATTTT. It codes for CASSEGQGNQPQHF.

The chain employs TRBV27 and TRBJ1-5; D perhaps matches TRBD1 (5 bases). The V end was cut by 4 bases, the J end by 0 bases, with 10 bases between. The CDR3 spans 15 residues. CDR1 and CDR2 from the germline V gene are MNHEY and SMNVEV (reference sequence). CDR3 coding DNA: TGTGCCAGCAGTTATGAGGGGTATAGCAATCAGCCCCAGCATTTT. This codes for CASSYEGYSNQPQHF.

This rearrangement joins TRBV11-3 to TRBJ2-1; TRBD1 matches 7 bases. V shed 1 base, J shed 4 bases, and the junction held 4 bases outside the gene matches. The germline V gene encodes CDR1 SGHNT and CDR2 YENEEA. The CDR3 is made up of 15 amino acids. This CDR3 is CASSLGGTDYNEQFF. The CDR3 DNA reads as TGTGCCAGCAGCTTAGGGGGGACAGATTACAATGAGCAGTTCTTC.

V gene TRBV30 combines with J gene TRBJ1-3; D is undetermined. The germline V and J ends were trimmed by 0 bases and 4 bases, with 4 bases remaining between them. The CDR3 runs 12 residues. Germline V CDR1 and CDR2: GTSNPN, SVGIG (reference sequence). CDR3 loop: CAWSVLGNTIYF. The CDR3 DNA reads TGTGCCTGGAGTGTATTGGGAAACACCATATATTTT.